The clone carrying this T cell receptor beta chain was seen a single time. The data were produced by immunoSEQ multiplex PCR, yet TCRdb's version contains in-frame clones alone and is incomplete. Of over 200,000 clones in the sample, over 80% were seen once. The data were obtained in a study of blood T cell repertoires in COVID-19. Germline lookup yields CDR1 MNHEY and CDR2 SMNVEV (reference sequence). The CDR3 is 14 residues long. V was pared by 6 bases and J by 2 bases, with 11 bases between. This sequence was found in a young man with COVID-19, enrolled during active disease. J is TRBJ2-1 and V is TRBV27, with D possibly TRBD1 on 6 matching bases. Sequencing used peripheral blood. The CDR3 here is CASSTGTPYNEQFF. The CDR3 region has the DNA TGTGCCAGCAGCACAGGGACCCCCTACAATGAGCAGTTCTTC.